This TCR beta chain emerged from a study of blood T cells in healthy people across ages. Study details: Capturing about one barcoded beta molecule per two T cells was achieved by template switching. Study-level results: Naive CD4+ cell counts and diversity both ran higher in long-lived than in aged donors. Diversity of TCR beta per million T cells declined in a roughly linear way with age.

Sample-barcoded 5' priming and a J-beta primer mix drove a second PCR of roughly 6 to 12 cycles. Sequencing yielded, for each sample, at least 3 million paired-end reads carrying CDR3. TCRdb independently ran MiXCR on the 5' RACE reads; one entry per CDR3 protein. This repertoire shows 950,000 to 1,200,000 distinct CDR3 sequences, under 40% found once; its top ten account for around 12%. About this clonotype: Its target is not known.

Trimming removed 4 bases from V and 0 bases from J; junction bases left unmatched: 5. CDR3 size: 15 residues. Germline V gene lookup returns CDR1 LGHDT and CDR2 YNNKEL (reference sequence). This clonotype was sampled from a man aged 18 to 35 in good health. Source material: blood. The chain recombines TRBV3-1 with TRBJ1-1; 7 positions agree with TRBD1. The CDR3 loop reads CASSPGTVMNTEAFF. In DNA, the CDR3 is TGTGCCAGCAGCCCAGGGACAGTTATGAACACTGAAGCTTTCTTT.